This TCR beta chain derives from a study of blood T cells in healthy people across ages. In germline, CDR1 is ENHRY, CDR2 SYGVKD. The CDR3 runs to 12 residues. Trimming left V 2 bases short and J 5 bases short, with 5 bases between. This clonotype was seen only a few times. Its antigen is still unknown. Points from the study as a whole: Aged donors had fewer naive CD4+ cells and lower diversity than long-lived donors.

Then a second PCR, running roughly 7 to 11 cycles, was carried out with a sample-barcoded 5' primer and a J-beta primer mix. TCRdb used MiXCR to reprocess the 5' RACE reads, holding one entry per CDR3 protein. The sample records hundreds of thousands of distinct CDR3 sequences, roughly 25% being singletons. These same records also appear under a second study, on T cells of mothers and their children. That study adds: For each mother, over 9 million TCR beta CDR3 reads were obtained, and for each child, about 3 million.

This sequence was found in a boy aged 5 to 17 in good health. Sequenced sample: blood. V is TRBV10-3 and J is TRBJ2-3; no definite D call. CDR3 nucleotide sequence: TGTGCCATCAGTGAGCGCCAAGATACGCAGTATTTT. It translates to CAISERQDTQYF.